The 26 T cell receptor beta chains listed next were all sequenced from one sample in a study of cytomegalovirus exposure and HLA in healthy donors. Use of 60 Vbeta and 13 Jbeta primers characterized the PCR. The protocol was immunoSEQ multiplex PCR, while the TCRdb copy is restricted to in-frame clones and leaves out a portion. The sample lists 200,000 or so clones; 70% to 90% were seen once. Source material: PBMCs. All receptors derive from a woman between 18 and 30 years old in good health and CMV-seropositive.

This clone has more than one count but fewer than ten. The CDR3 sequence is CSVEARTGAKAFF. CDR3 nucleotides: TGCAGCGTTGAAGCCAGGACAGGGGCCAAAGCTTTCTTT. The V gene is TRBV29-1, the J gene TRBJ1-1; 9 bases match TRBD1. Germline loops: CDR1 SQVTM, CDR2 ANQGSEA. After removal of 1 base from V and 9 bases from J, the junction contained 6 bases not matched to a gene. The CDR3 sequence is 13 residues long.

The chain carries TRBV7-7 and TRBJ2-5; TRBD1 matches at 8 bases. There are 14 residues in the CDR3. Trimming cost V 5 bases and J 7 bases; bases outside gene matches: 9. The V gene's germline CDR1 is SSHAT and CDR2 FNYEAQ (reference sequence). CDR3 in DNA: TGTGCCAGCAGCACGGACAGGGACTCTGGGACCCAGTACTTC. Protein sequence: CASSTDRDSGTQYF. The full variable domain, rest sourced from reference TRBV7-7 and TRBJ2-5, is GAGVSQSPRYKVTKRGQDVTLRCDPISSHATLYWYQQALGQGPEFLTYFNYEAQPDKSGLPSDRFSAERPEGSISTLTIQRTEQRDSAMYRCASSTDRDSGTQYFGPGTRLLVL.

Turning to this clone: Other DNA variants within this sample encode the same CDR3. This sequence joins TRBV7-9 and TRBJ1-1; D might be TRBD1 (5 bases). Trimming cost V 3 bases and J 0 bases, with 8 bases left between them. The length of the CDR3 is 14 residues. Germline loops: CDR1 SEHNR, CDR2 FQNEAQ (reference sequence). The CDR3 loop reads CASSLTALNTEAFF. The CDR3 DNA reads TGTGCCAGCAGCTTGACAGCATTGAACACTGAAGCTTTCTTT.

V gene TRBV5-4 combines with J gene TRBJ1-2; 11 bases line up with TRBD1. The CDR3 contains 16 residues. The trim removed 4 bases at V and 4 bases at J, leaving 9 bases unmatched. The V gene's germline CDR1 is SGHNT and CDR2 YYREEE (reference sequence). In nucleotides, the CDR3 is TGTGCCAGCAGCGGGGGACAGGGGGAGTATGGCTATGGCTACACCTTC. It specifies CASSGGQGEYGYGYTF.

This clone is a singleton in its sample. V is TRBV5-4 and J is TRBJ1-2; TRBD1 aligns across 8 bases. CDR3 length: 14 amino acids. With 4 bases clipped from V and 8 bases from J, the junction kept 10 bases outside the gene matches. Germline V CDR1 and CDR2: SGHNT, YYREEE (reference sequence). The CDR3 DNA is TGTGCCAGCAGCCGGGGGACAGGTCCATCCGGCTACACCTTC. This translates into CASSRGTGPSGYTF.

The CDR3 loop reads CASSLTNTGYQPQHF. The CDR3 region has the DNA TGTGCCAGCAGCCTTACCAACACAGGGTACCAGCCCCAGCATTTT. J is TRBJ1-5 and V is TRBV7-8; maybe TRBD1 (6 bases). With 5 bases removed from V and 7 bases from J, the gap between germline ends came to 18 bases. The CDR3 totals 15 residues. The germline V gene has CDR1 SGHVS and CDR2 FQNEAQ.

This chain links TRBV7-3 with TRBJ1-1; a weak D match, TRBD1 (6 bases). V shed 2 bases and J shed 5 bases, with 12 bases lying between them. Germline CDR1 and CDR2: SGHTA and FQGTGA. CDR3 size: 14 residues. CDR3 region: CASSLLGARTEAFF. CDR3 nucleotide sequence: TGTGCCAGCAGCTTACTGGGGGCGCGTACTGAAGCTTTCTTT.

This sequence joins TRBV28 and TRBJ2-7; D is possibly TRBD1 (6 bases). Germline V gene lookup returns CDR1 MDHEN and CDR2 SYDVKM. Trimming removed 6 bases at V and 0 bases at J, with 15 bases between. The CDR3 is 15 amino acids. DNA for the CDR3: TGTGCCAGCAGCCCGGCCATACAGGGCTCCTACGAGCAGTACTTC. Its translation: CASSPAIQGSYEQYF.

The V call is TRBV30, the J call TRBJ1-2, with D perhaps TRBD1 (6 bases). Trimming took off 2 bases at V and 4 bases at J, with 11 bases between the two ends. This CDR3 comprises 13 residues. Germline CDR1 GTSNPN, CDR2 SVGIG (reference sequence). The CDR3 here is CAWSLTGTYGYTF. Written as DNA, the CDR3 is TGTGCCTGGAGTTTAACAGGGACCTATGGCTACACCTTC.

The chain employs TRBV6-5 and TRBJ1-1; D not resolved. This CDR3 is 14 amino acids long. In germline, CDR1 is MNHEY, CDR2 SVGAGI. Trimming took off 5 bases at V and 1 base at J, with 11 bases between the two ends. The CDR3 DNA is TGTGCCAGCAGTCCCGGGGTGAGGAACACTGAAGCTTTCTTT. Amino acid sequence: CASSPGVRNTEAFF.

The rearrangement links TRBV14 to TRBJ2-5; 10 nucleotides line up with TRBD1. The CDR3 has 18 amino acids. With 1 base clipped from V and 3 bases from J, the junction kept 11 bases outside the gene matches. CDR1 is SGHDN and CDR2 is FVKESK in the germline V gene. CDR3 in amino acids: CASSQGLPGQGLKETQYF. The CDR3 DNA follows: TGTGCCAGCAGCCAAGGACTACCGGGACAGGGGTTGAAAGAGACCCAGTACTTC.

This chain connects TRBV29-1 to TRBJ1-1; 8 bases map to TRBD1. The V and J ends lost 7 bases and 10 bases, in that order; junction bases with no gene match: 14. CDR1 and CDR2 (germline): SQVTM, ANQGSEA. The CDR3 is 13 residues long. The CDR3 here is CSAHPLDRVVAFF. Here the CDR3 DNA reads TGCAGCGCCCATCCGCTGGACAGGGTCGTAGCTTTCTTT.

Concerning this clone itself: Other DNA variants within this sample encode the same CDR3. The chain employs TRBV19 and TRBJ2-2; a possible D gene is TRBD1 (5 bases). The CDR3 sequence is 14 residues long. Germline V gives CDR1 LNHDA, CDR2 SQIVND (reference sequence). V lost 9 bases to trimming and J lost 1 base, with 12 bases between them. The CDR3 protein is CASRLQGNTGELFF. CDR3 nucleotides: TGTGCCAGCCGTCTGCAGGGGAACACCGGGGAGCTGTTTTTT.

The V call is TRBV29-1, the J call TRBJ1-2; D remains unclear. Germline CDR1 is SQVTM and CDR2 is ANQGSEA. CDR3 length equals 13 residues. Between the trimmed V and J ends, which lost 6 bases and 1 base, there was a span of 12 bases. CDR3 in amino acids: CSVTTTRNYGYTF. CDR3 sequence (DNA): TGCAGCGTCACCACCACACGTAACTATGGCTACACCTTC. The entire variable domain, with the rest obtained from reference TRBV29-1 and TRBJ1-2, is as follows: SAVISQKPSRDICQRGTSLTIQCQVDSQVTMMFWYRQQPGQSLTLIATANQGSEATYESGFVIDKFPISRPNLTFSTLTVSNMSPEDSSIYLCSVTTTRNYGYTFGSGTRLTVV.

This clone was counted a single time. The V and J genes are TRBV30 and TRBJ1-4; 8 positions match TRBD1. Losses at the gene ends were 7 bases for V and 8 bases for J; bases not matched to a gene: 12. The CDR3 loop spans 14 amino acids. Germline-derived CDR1 and CDR2 are GTSNPN and SVGIG (reference sequence). CDR3 sequence: CASGQAIIGEKLFF. The CDR3 DNA is TGTGCCTCGGGACAGGCCATTATTGGGGAAAAACTGTTTTTT. Drawing the rest from reference TRBV30 and TRBJ1-4, the complete variable domain is SQTIHQWPATLVQPVGSPLSLECTVEGTSNPNLYWYRQAAGRGLQLLFYSVGIGQISSEVPQNLSASRPQDRQFILSSKKLLLSDSGFYLCASGQAIIGEKLFFGSGTQLSVL.

The chain has TRBV6-1 and TRBJ1-4, with D maybe TRBD1 (5 bases). The CDR3 has 18 residues. Germline V gives CDR1 MNHNS, CDR2 SASEGT. V lost 1 base, J lost 6 bases, and 21 bases lay in between. The DNA for the CDR3 is TGTGCCAGCAGTGAAGGGGGGGTCCGGCAGCTACTTCATGAAAAACTGTTTTTT. Encoded protein: CASSEGGVRQLLHEKLFF.

This chain connects TRBV4-2 to TRBJ2-5; D is uncertain. The CDR3 contains 14 residues. Per the germline V gene, CDR1 is LGHNA and CDR2 is YNFKEQ. V was trimmed by 0 bases and J by 4 bases, leaving 9 bases between them. The CDR3 DNA is TGTGCCAGCAGCCAAGATAACGTCGGAGAGACCCAGTACTTC. Its translation is CASSQDNVGETQYF.

The J gene is TRBJ2-6, the V gene TRBV13, with a possible D match to TRBD2 (5 bases). The germline V gene encodes CDR1 PRHDT and CDR2 FYEKMQ (reference sequence). The V and J ends lost 3 bases and 1 base respectively, with 10 bases between them. This CDR3 contains 16 residues. The CDR3 DNA reads TGTGCCAGCAGCTTTGGACTGCGATCTGGGGCCAACGTCCTGACTTTC. Translation gives CASSFGLRSGANVLTF.

The table lists this clone with a few counts. This chain uses TRBV5-4 with TRBJ1-2, with TRBD1 matching over 7 bases. The CDR3 extends over 15 amino acids. The junction had 9 bases not matched to a gene; V was cut back by 4 bases and J by 3 bases. Germline assignment: CDR1 SGHNT and CDR2 YYREEE (reference sequence). CDR3 sequence (DNA): TGTGCCAGCAGCGGGGGGTGGCAGGGGGACTATGGCTACACCTTC. Translated: CASSGGWQGDYGYTF.

The rearrangement links TRBV11-2 to TRBJ2-2; D is perhaps TRBD2 (5 bases). The CDR3 sequence is 13 residues long. Germline V CDR1 and CDR2: SGHAT, FQNNGV. The V and J ends lost 4 bases and 4 bases respectively, with 7 bases between them. CDR3 loop: CASSSGITGELFF. The DNA for the CDR3 is TGTGCCAGCAGCTCCGGGATCACCGGGGAGCTGTTTTTT.

The chain has TRBV6-1 and TRBJ2-7; 8 nucleotides align to TRBD1. Germline lookup yields CDR1 MNHNS and CDR2 SASEGT. The CDR3 has 14 residues. Unmatched junction bases numbered 11, after V lost 8 bases and J lost 5 bases. CDR3: CASLMQGAGDEQYF. The CDR3 bases are TGTGCCAGCCTAATGCAGGGGGCAGGGGACGAGCAGTACTTC.

The J gene is TRBJ1-1, the V gene TRBV13; D not certain. The V gene's germline CDR1 is PRHDT and CDR2 FYEKMQ (reference sequence). V was pared by 2 bases and J by 1 base, with 5 bases between. CDR3 length equals 13 residues. Here the CDR3 DNA reads TGTGCCAGCAGCTTATTAGCGAACACTGAAGCTTTCTTT. This translates into CASSLLANTEAFF.

This clone was counted between two and nine times. The gene calls are TRBV28 and TRBJ2-7; D gene unclear. The CDR3 has 13 residues. V was trimmed by 7 bases and J by 4 bases, leaving 14 bases between them. Germline lookup yields CDR1 MDHEN and CDR2 SYDVKM. The CDR3, as DNA: TGTGCCAGCAAGCAGAAGGCGGCATACGAGCAGTACTTC. Protein product: CASKQKAAYEQYF.

Here the CDR3 DNA reads TGTGCACTTCAGGATAAAGGCGGCGGGGGTATGGAGACCCAGTACTTC. Amino acids: CALQDKGGGGMETQYF. The gene calls are TRBV5-4 and TRBJ2-5; TRBD2 aligns across 7 bases. Germline V CDR1 and CDR2: SGHNT, YYREEE (reference sequence). This CDR3 contains 16 residues.

On this clone: Sequence at one end of the junction differs from germline and may be a read error. J is TRBJ1-4 and V is TRBV7-9; a possible D gene is TRBD1 (5 bases). Germline V gives CDR1 SEHNR, CDR2 FQNEAQ (reference sequence). The CDR3 runs to 14 residues. The CDR3 is CASSFAGTPETLFF. CDR3 nucleotides: TGTGCCAGCAGCTTCGCCGGGACTCCTGAAACACTGTTTTTT.

This chain connects TRBV5-4 to TRBJ2-5; D ambiguous. The J call may be faulty, since TRBJ2-7 better matches the DNA end. CDR1 and CDR2 (germline): SGHNT, YYREEE (reference sequence). CDR3 length: 12 amino acids. For the CDR3, the DNA is TGTGCCAGCAGCTTGGATCTAGTCGAGCAGTACTTC. It codes for CASSLDLVEQYF.